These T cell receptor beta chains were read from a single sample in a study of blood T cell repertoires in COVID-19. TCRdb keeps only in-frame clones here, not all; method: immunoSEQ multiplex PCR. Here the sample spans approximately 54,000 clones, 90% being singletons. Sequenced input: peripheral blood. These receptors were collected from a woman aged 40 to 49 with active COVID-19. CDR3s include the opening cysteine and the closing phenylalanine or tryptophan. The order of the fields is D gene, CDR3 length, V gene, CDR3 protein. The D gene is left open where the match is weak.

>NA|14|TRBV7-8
CASSLGSFQETQYF
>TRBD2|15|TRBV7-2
CASSLFSGARDTQYF
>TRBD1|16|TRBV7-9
CASSGTTGGFNEKLFF
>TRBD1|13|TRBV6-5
CASRGTGGAEQFF
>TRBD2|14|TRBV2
CASRRGGGPETQYF
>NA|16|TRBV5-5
CASSLDLGRVNTEAFF
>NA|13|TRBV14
CASSPNGGYGYTF
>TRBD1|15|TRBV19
CASTSEGQGKYGYTF
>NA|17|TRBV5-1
CASSPARGGFGADTQYF
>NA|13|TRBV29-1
CSVEGGTTDTQYF
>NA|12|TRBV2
CASSTSQETQYF
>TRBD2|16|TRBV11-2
CASSFLAGGSYNEQFF
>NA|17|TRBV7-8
CASSINIFQGDFNEQFF
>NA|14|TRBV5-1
CASSLNQGFYGYTF
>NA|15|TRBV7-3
CASSLDGSRTDTQYF
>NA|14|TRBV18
CASSPGGAEDTQYF
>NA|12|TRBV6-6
CASMLRDNEQFF
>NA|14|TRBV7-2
CASSLVVGRETQYF
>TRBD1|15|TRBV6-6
CASSYSGTGGHEQFF
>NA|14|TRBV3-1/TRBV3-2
CASSQDGGFTEAFF
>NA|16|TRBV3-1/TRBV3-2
CASSQSFGVMNTEAFF
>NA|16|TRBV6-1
CASSEMAGIVSETQYF
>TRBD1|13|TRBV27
CASRSDRQETQYF
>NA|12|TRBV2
CASGRGPYEQYF
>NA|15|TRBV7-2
CASSFAGPAGNTIYF
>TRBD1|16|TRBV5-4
CASSLDRAFSGNTIYF
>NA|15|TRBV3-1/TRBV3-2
CASSQPKADYNEQFF
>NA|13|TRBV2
CASSLRQDLEAFF
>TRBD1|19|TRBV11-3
CASSSAGTGYGVRNTEAFF
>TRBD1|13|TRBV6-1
CASSEDRGNEQYF
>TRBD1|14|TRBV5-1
CASSLLGQDYGYTF
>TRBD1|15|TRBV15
CATSRAGDRVDEQFF
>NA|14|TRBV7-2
CASSYLTRSNEQFF
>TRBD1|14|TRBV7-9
CASSPRTGVETQYF
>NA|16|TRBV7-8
CASSPLRSGRDYEQYF
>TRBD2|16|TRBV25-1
CASSIAGGPFTDTQYF
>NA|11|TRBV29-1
CSLVWADEQYF
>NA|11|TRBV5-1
CASSFEGTQYF
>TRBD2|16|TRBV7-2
CASSPVWAGGTDTQYF
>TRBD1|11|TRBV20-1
CSAITGAQAFF
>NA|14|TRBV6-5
CASTQAQGTYEQYF
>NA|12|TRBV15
CATSRVNGKLFF
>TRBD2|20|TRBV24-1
CATSDPRTSGGAPFSDEQFF
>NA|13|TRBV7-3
CASSPGGATEAFF
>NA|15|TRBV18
CASSPSMGGSEEQYF
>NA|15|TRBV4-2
CASSQDWRSNTEAFF
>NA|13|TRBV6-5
CASLGGGNTEAFF
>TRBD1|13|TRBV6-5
CASSQDRTYEQYF
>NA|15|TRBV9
CASSVDERWNTEAFF
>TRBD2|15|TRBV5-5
CASSLMGGNTDTQYF